The sequence of this T cell receptor (beta chain) was determined in a study of CD8 T cells in Susac syndrome. Of note for this clonotype: Its antigen is still unknown.

Findings and caveats of the study: The study acknowledged a relatively small number of individuals in its TCR sequencing and HLA analysis.

V lost 0 bases to trimming and J lost 2 bases, with 14 bases between them. The CDR3 consists of 16 residues. Germline V gene lookup returns CDR1 MGHRA and CDR2 YSYEKL. Reverse transcription of about 0.5 to 1 ug RNA used random hexamers. Amplification of TCR beta CDR3 across 54 Vbeta and 13 Jbeta was performed with immunoSEQ multiplex PCR. MiXCR, applied by TCRdb to the immunoSEQ multiplex PCR reads, yields one record per CDR3 protein. Among about 160,000 distinct CDR3 sequences listed, under 95% were seen once. TCR beta sequences were obtained from blood CD8+ and CD4+ T cells. The individuals used as controls were healthy donors who had been matched for both age and sex.

Sequenced input: CD4+ T cells from PBMCs. This chain links TRBV4-1 with TRBJ2-7; TRBD2 might be the D (6 bases). This sequence originates from a human donor in good health. CDR3 DNA: TGCGCCAGCAGCCAAGATAGGTGGGACTCCCCCTACGAGCAGTACTTC. Its protein is CASSQDRWDSPYEQYF.